This T cell receptor beta chain is drawn from a study of cytomegalovirus exposure and HLA in healthy donors. The PCR had 60 Vbeta and 13 Jbeta primers. The table came from immunoSEQ multiplex PCR; TCRdb's copy has only in-frame clones and leaves some out. This table holds 85,000 to 100,000 clones, approximately 80% found once. Sequencing input: PBMCs. This TCR derives from a man in his 60s in good health and CMV-seropositive.

This CDR3 reads CASSQLRDRSTDTQYF. For the CDR3, the DNA is TGTGCCAGCAGCCAACTCCGGGACAGGAGCACAGATACGCAGTATTTT. The rearrangement links TRBV4-2 to TRBJ2-3; 8 positions agree with TRBD1. Trimming cost V 2 bases and J 0 bases; bases outside gene matches: 4. This CDR3 has 16 amino acids. Per the germline V gene, CDR1 is LGHNA and CDR2 is YNFKEQ.